Shown below are 26 T cell receptor beta chains from a single sample sequenced in a study of cytomegalovirus exposure and HLA in healthy donors. A multiplex PCR was run with 60 Vbeta primers and 13 Jbeta primers. Sequenced by immunoSEQ multiplex PCR; TCRdb stores in-frame clones only, minus some. The repertoire has approximately 54,000 clones, around 82% of them found once; the top ten carry approximately 3%. Material: PBMCs. These receptor sequences come from a young woman in good health and CMV-seronegative.

The chain combines TRBV4-2 with TRBJ2-7; 12 nucleotides align to TRBD2. The length of the CDR3 is 15 residues. CDR1 is LGHNA and CDR2 is YNFKEQ in the germline V gene. V shed 1 base, J shed 2 bases, and the junction held 0 bases outside the gene matches. CDR3: CASSQGLAGAYEQYF. CDR3 DNA: TGTGCCAGCAGCCAAGGACTAGCGGGAGCCTACGAGCAGTACTTC.

This chain connects TRBV10-2 to TRBJ2-7; 14 positions agree with TRBD2. Trimming took 2 bases from V and 0 from J; bases not matched to a gene: 3. Germline loops: CDR1 WSHSY, CDR2 SAAADI. CDR3 length: 17 residues. CDR3 DNA sequence: TGCGCCAGCAGTGAGCCCGGGACTAGCGGGAGCTCCTACGAGCAGTACTTC. Residues: CASSEPGTSGSSYEQYF.

The chain joins TRBV19 to TRBJ2-7, with D maybe TRBD2 (6 bases). Germline CDR1 LNHDA, CDR2 SQIVND (reference sequence). V was cut by 6 bases and J by 6 bases, with 18 bases left in between. The CDR3 totals 14 residues. CDR3 region: CASREGGFEGEQYF. In nucleotides, the CDR3 is TGTGCCAGTAGGGAGGGTGGATTTGAGGGCGAGCAGTACTTC. The full variable domain, rest sourced from reference TRBV19 and TRBJ2-7, is DGGITQSPKYLFRKEGQNVTLSCEQNLNHDAMYWYRQDPGQGLRLIYYSQIVNDFQKGDIAEGYSVSREKKESFPLTVTSAQKNPTAFYLCASREGGFEGEQYFGPGTRLTVT.

The rearrangement uses TRBV7-9 and TRBJ2-7; D might be TRBD2 (5 bases). This CDR3 is built from 13 residues. Per the germline V gene, CDR1 is SEHNR and CDR2 is FQNEAQ (reference sequence). V was clipped by 6 bases and J by 4 bases, with 13 bases between them. For the CDR3, the DNA is TGTGCCAGCAGTCCCCGGACTGCATACGAGCAGTACTTC. Protein product: CASSPRTAYEQYF.

The rearrangement joins TRBV11-3 to TRBJ2-3; 11 bases fit TRBD1. V was pared by 5 bases and J by 4 bases, with 5 bases of the junction left unmatched. The CDR3 is 15 amino acids. The germline V gene has CDR1 SGHNT and CDR2 YENEEA. As DNA, the CDR3 is TGTGCCAGCAGCCCAGGACAGGGGGCTGCAGATACGCAGTATTTT. Amino acid sequence: CASSPGQGAADTQYF.

The chain employs TRBV5-1 and TRBJ1-1; 8 bases line up with TRBD1. Per the germline V gene, CDR1 is SGHRS and CDR2 is YFSETQ. Trimming at V came to 4 bases and at J to 3 bases, leaving 8 bases not matched to a gene. The CDR3 has 15 residues. The CDR3 nucleotides read TGCGCCAGCAGCGCCAGGACAGGGAAGGACACTGAAGCTTTCTTT. Its protein product is CASSARTGKDTEAFF.

This chain joins TRBV6-1 and TRBJ2-3, with TRBD2 identical over 9 bases. Germline trimming cut 4 bases from V and 2 bases from J; bases unmatched to any gene: 7. Germline values: CDR1 MNHNS, CDR2 SASEGT. The CDR3 spans 16 residues. Here the CDR3 DNA reads TGTGCCAGCAGTGCCTTTAGCGGGGGATTCACAGATACGCAGTATTTT. Encoded protein: CASSAFSGGFTDTQYF.

This chain joins TRBV27 and TRBJ1-2, with 7 nucleotides matching TRBD1. CDR3 size: 15 residues. The ends lost 4 bases at V and 4 bases at J; junction bases unmatched: 9. Germline-derived CDR1 and CDR2 are MNHEY and SMNVEV (reference sequence). The CDR3 DNA follows: TGTGCCAGCAGTTCCCCCTCGACAGGGACCTATGGCTACACCTTC. This encodes CASSSPSTGTYGYTF.

The V call is TRBV6-6, the J call TRBJ1-5; no definite D call. Germline V gives CDR1 MNHNY, CDR2 SVGAGI (reference sequence). This CDR3 has 13 amino acids. V was trimmed by 8 bases and J by 1 base, leaving 9 bases between them. CDR3 protein: CASHPVSNQPQHF. CDR3 DNA sequence: TGTGCCAGCCACCCAGTAAGCAATCAGCCCCAGCATTTT.

The chain links TRBV15 to TRBJ1-2; D is possibly TRBD1 (6 bases). The germline V and J ends were trimmed by 5 bases and 1 base, with 17 bases remaining between them. Germline V gene data show CDR1 as LNHNV and CDR2 as YYDKDF (reference sequence). This CDR3 spans 16 amino acids. The CDR3 DNA sequence: TGTGCCACCAGCCCGCCGAGTCAGGGGCTTAACTATGGCTACACCTTC. Translated: CATSPPSQGLNYGYTF.

This chain uses TRBV28 with TRBJ1-1; no clear D. V was shortened by 3 bases and J by 7 bases, with 6 bases between the two germline ends. Germline loops: CDR1 MDHEN, CDR2 SYDVKM. The CDR3 runs 11 residues. CDR3 bases: TGTGCCAGCAGTTTTGGCTTTGAAGCTTTCTTT. It is translated as CASSFGFEAFF.

The chain uses TRBV6-1 and TRBJ2-1; a weak D match, TRBD2 (6 bases). CDR1 is MNHNS, CDR2 SASEGT, per germline. The CDR3 is made up of 18 amino acids. Trimming took off 4 bases at V and 0 bases at J, with 19 bases between the two ends. In nucleotides, the CDR3 is TGTGCCAGCAGTGGCCTTGGGCTAGCGCGAACCTCCTACAATGAGCAGTTCTTC. It specifies CASSGLGLARTSYNEQFF.

CDR3 DNA: TGCAGCGTTGCAGGGGTTCCCTACAATGAGCAGTTCTTC. It yields the protein CSVAGVPYNEQFF. The rearrangement joins TRBV29-1 to TRBJ2-1, with a weak D call TRBD1 (6 bases). V dropped 4 bases and J dropped 2 bases, with 9 bases sitting between them. CDR1 SQVTM and CDR2 ANQGSEA come from the germline V gene. This CDR3 contains 13 residues.

The J gene is TRBJ2-3, the V gene TRBV11-2; 7 nucleotides agree with TRBD2. The J segment lost 10 bases and the V segment lost 1 base, leaving 8 bases of the junction unmatched. CDR3 length: 14 residues. Per germline, CDR1 SGHAT and CDR2 FQNNGV. In nucleotides, the CDR3 is TGTGCCAGCAGCTTAGCGGTGACTAGCCTCGCGCAGTATTTT. Translating gives CASSLAVTSLAQYF.

By share, this clone counts as medium-sized (0.01 to 0.1%). The chain has TRBV6-5 and TRBJ2-2, with 10 bases that match TRBD2. V lost 5 bases to trimming and J lost 3 bases; unmatched junction nucleotides: 3. The CDR3 runs to 15 residues. CDR1 and CDR2 from the germline V gene are MNHEY and SVGAGI. CDR3 sequence reads: CASSLGTSDTGELFF. CDR3 nucleotides: TGTGCCAGCAGTCTCGGGACTAGCGACACCGGGGAGCTGTTTTTT.

This clone was counted only a few times. V and J are TRBV2 and TRBJ1-1; the D gene is possibly TRBD1 (6 bases). V lost 7 bases, J lost 1 base, and 10 bases lay in between. CDR3 length equals 13 residues. Germline CDR1 SNHLY, CDR2 FYNNEI. The CDR3 coding sequence is TGTGCCAGCATAACGGACAGGAACACTGAAGCTTTCTTT. Translation: CASITDRNTEAFF.

The V call is TRBV10-3, the J call TRBJ2-1; no firm D call. V was cut by 2 bases and J by 7 bases, with 12 bases left in between. The germline gives CDR1 ENHRY, CDR2 SYGVKD. The CDR3 loop spans 14 amino acids. Here the CDR3 DNA reads TGTGCCATCAGTGAGGGCCTTCAATGGAATGAGCAGTTCTTC. It codes for CAISEGLQWNEQFF.

CDR3 region: CASSIEGGREQYF. CDR3 sequence (DNA): TGTGCCAGTAGTATAGAAGGGGGTCGCGAGCAGTACTTC. The chain combines TRBV19 with TRBJ2-7; maybe TRBD1 (6 bases). The V end lost 0 bases, the J end lost 6 bases, and 9 bases lay between the germline ends. Germline V gene data show CDR1 as LNHDA and CDR2 as SQIVND (reference sequence). The CDR3 runs to 13 residues. Combining the CDR3 with reference TRBV19 and TRBJ2-7 gives the whole variable domain DGGITQSPKYLFRKEGQNVTLSCEQNLNHDAMYWYRQDPGQGLRLIYYSQIVNDFQKGDIAEGYSVSREKKESFPLTVTSAQKNPTAFYLCASSIEGGREQYFGPGTRLTVT.

This clone was seen only once. V gene TRBV19 combines with J gene TRBJ2-7; D is unclear. The V gene lost 3 bases and the J gene lost 3 bases, with 12 bases spanning the gap. The CDR3 totals 14 residues. The V gene's germline CDR1 is LNHDA and CDR2 SQIVND (reference sequence). The CDR3 is CASSMLTGDYEQYF. The CDR3 region has the DNA TGTGCCAGTAGTATGCTCACTGGAGACTACGAGCAGTACTTC.

This clone was counted a few times. The V gene is TRBV4-2, the J gene TRBJ1-5; 11 bases are shared with TRBD1. This CDR3 spans 17 amino acids. Trimming removed 0 bases from V and 7 bases from J; junction bases left unmatched: 8. Germline values: CDR1 LGHNA, CDR2 YNFKEQ. Written as DNA, the CDR3 is TGTGCCAGCAGCCAAGAGTCGTCGGGACAGGGGGGACAGCCCCAGCATTTT. Amino acids: CASSQESSGQGGQPQHF.

The rearrangement uses TRBV11-3 and TRBJ1-1; 10 bases match TRBD1. The CDR3 is made up of 16 amino acids. Germline CDR1 SGHNT, CDR2 YENEEA. V shed 6 bases and J 2 bases; nucleotides not matched to a gene: 9. CDR3 nucleotides: TGTGCCAGCAGTTCTGCCGGGACAGGGGTTAACACTGAAGCTTTCTTT. Amino acids: CASSSAGTGVNTEAFF.

In its sample, this clone was seen a few times. Other DNA variants within this sample encode the same CDR3. This rearrangement joins TRBV29-1 to TRBJ2-2; D may be TRBD1 (7 bases). V was shortened by 5 bases and J by 4 bases, with 11 bases between the two germline ends. The germline gives CDR1 SQVTM, CDR2 ANQGSEA. The CDR3 consists of 13 residues. The CDR3 DNA follows: TGCAGCGTTAACCAGGGGGGCACCGGGGAGCTGTTTTTT. It is translated as CSVNQGGTGELFF.

The chain uses TRBV6-1 and TRBJ2-5; the D is unclear. Germline V gene data show CDR1 as MNHNS and CDR2 as SASEGT. This CDR3 has 11 amino acids. The V end lost 7 bases, the J end lost 5 bases, and 8 bases lay between the germline ends. In DNA form, the CDR3 reads TGTGCCAGCACCCACGGGGAGACCCAGTACTTC. Its protein is CASTHGETQYF.

The chain has TRBV6-1 and TRBJ1-1; 8 bases line up with TRBD1. The V gene end was trimmed by 7 bases and the J gene end by 5 bases; junction bases not matched to a gene: 6. Germline CDR1 and CDR2: MNHNS and SASEGT. The CDR3 loop spans 13 amino acids. CDR3 DNA: TGTGCCAGCACTAATGGACAGGGAACTGAAGCTTTCTTT. It encodes CASTNGQGTEAFF.

The chain carries TRBV5-1 and TRBJ2-5; the match to TRBD2 covers 8 bases. V dropped 0 bases and J dropped 3; count of bases not matched to a gene: 4. Germline V lookup: CDR1 SGHRS, CDR2 YFSETQ. The CDR3 totals 15 residues. CDR3 residues: CASSLEGTREETQYF. CDR3 nucleotides: TGCGCCAGCAGCTTGGAGGGGACTAGGGAAGAGACCCAGTACTTC.

The rearrangement joins TRBV7-9 to TRBJ1-5, with D tentatively TRBD1 (6 bases). Per the germline V gene, CDR1 is SEHNR and CDR2 is FQNEAQ (reference sequence). Between the trimmed V and J ends, which lost 4 bases and 3 bases, there was a span of 10 bases. This CDR3 region has 14 residues. The DNA for the CDR3 is TGTGCCAGCAGCTACACAGGGTTCAATCAGCCCCAGCATTTT. Its protein product is CASSYTGFNQPQHF.